This TCR beta chain was sequenced for a study of metastatic and nonmetastatic thyroid tumors. Study details: Malignant and benign thyroid patients had repertoires compared in peripheral blood and tumor or nodule tissue. General observations from the study: The reported finding was significantly higher TCR beta diversity in malignant thyroid tumors relative to benign nodules, in blood and tumor.

No treatment of any kind had been given to any patient before thyroid surgery. Of note for this clone: Antigen specificity is unknown.

CDR3 length equals 14 residues. Trimming pared 7 bases from V and 8 bases from J, leaving 20 bases between. The authors' processing: Differences in CDR3 between clinicopathological groups were drawn on to build a classifier intended to discriminate distant-metastatic papillary thyroid cancer patients. TCRdb reanalyzed the PCR reads with MiXCR. TCRdb's processing, not the authors' own work, is the source of the V and J calls. Found here are roughly 15,000 clones, roughly 24% of them singletons; the top ten hold roughly 11%. This TCR was recovered from a male donor with papillary thyroid cancer or a benign thyroid nodule (not recorded which). Some clones in this sample may be carry-over from other donors' samples. The V gene is TRBV12-3 or TRBV12-4, the J gene TRBJ1-2, with D perhaps matching TRBD1 (5 bases). What was sequenced was blood. In nucleotides, the CDR3 is TGTGCCAGCACCTTCGGGGGATTTGTGGGGGGCTACACCTTC. Translating gives CASTFGGFVGGYTF.